This T cell receptor beta chain was found in a study of T-cell reconstitution after alpha-beta-depleted transplantation in children. The TCRbeta library was prepared with unique molecular identifiers. Via MiXCR, TCRdb re-called the PCR reads, giving one row per CDR3 protein. The sample includes roughly 76,000 distinct CDR3 sequences, about a tenth of them seen just once. This clonotype was seen repeatedly, ten times or more. Per germline, CDR1 MGHDK and CDR2 SYGVNS. V shed 3 bases, J shed 2 bases, and the junction held 12 bases outside the gene matches. The CDR3 length is 18 residues. This material consisted of PBMCs, taken before TCRalphabeta/CD19-depleted stem cell transplant. This receptor was taken from a boy younger than 18 with acute myeloid leukemia, due to receive a stem cell transplant. The V gene is TRBV25-1, the J gene TRBJ2-3; TRBD2 matches at 9 bases. The CDR3, as DNA: TGTGCCAGCAGTGATTCCGGGCCGGGACTAGCAAACACAGATACGCAGTATTTT. This codes for CASSDSGPGLANTDTQYF.